This T cell receptor beta chain was sequenced for a study of blood T cell repertoires in COVID-19. Study summary: Collection of acute and convalescent COVID-19 samples took place in the United States, Italy and Spain. PBMCs, B-cell-depleted T cells, or T cells provided the cDNA or gDNA that made up the material.

The CDR3 covers 13 residues. Trimming cost V 5 bases and J 0 bases, with 8 bases left between them. Germline V gene data show CDR1 as SGHNT and CDR2 as YYREEE (reference sequence). In the authors' workflow: Estimation of nucleated cell counts was performed using reference gene primer amplification. Only in-frame clones appear in the TCRdb table, and some are missing; sequencing was by immunoSEQ multiplex PCR. D and trimming come from the DNA, and the V and J calls and clone size come from that table. The sample holds around 150,000 clones, approximately 80% seen once. Sequencing was carried out using peripheral blood. The rearrangement links TRBV5-4 to TRBJ1-1, with D uncertain. The origin of this receptor is a woman older than 75 with acute or convalescent COVID-19. The CDR3: CASRVQMNTEAFF. In DNA, the CDR3 is TGTGCCAGCAGAGTTCAGATGAACACTGAAGCTTTCTTT.